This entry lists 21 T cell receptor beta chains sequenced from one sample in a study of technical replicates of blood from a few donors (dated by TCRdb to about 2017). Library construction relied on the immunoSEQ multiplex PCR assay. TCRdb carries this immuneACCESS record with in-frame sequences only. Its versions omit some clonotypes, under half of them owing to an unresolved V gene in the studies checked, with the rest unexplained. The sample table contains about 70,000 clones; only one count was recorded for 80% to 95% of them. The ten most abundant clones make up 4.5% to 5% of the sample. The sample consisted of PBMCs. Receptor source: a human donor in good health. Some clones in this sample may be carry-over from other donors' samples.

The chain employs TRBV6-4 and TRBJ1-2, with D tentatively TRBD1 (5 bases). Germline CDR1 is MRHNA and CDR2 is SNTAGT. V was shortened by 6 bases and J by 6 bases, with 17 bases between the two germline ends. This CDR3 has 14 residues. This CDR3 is CASRVRAEGDGYTF. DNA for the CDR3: TGTGCCAGCAGAGTCAGGGCGGAGGGTGATGGCTACACCTTC.

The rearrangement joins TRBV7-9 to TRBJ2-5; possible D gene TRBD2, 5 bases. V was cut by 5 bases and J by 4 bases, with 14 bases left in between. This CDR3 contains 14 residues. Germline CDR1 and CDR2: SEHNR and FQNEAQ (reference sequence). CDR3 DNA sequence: TGTGCCAGCAGCCCTAGTCTAGCCCCAGAGACCCAGTACTTC. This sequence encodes CASSPSLAPETQYF.

DNA of the CDR3: TGTGCCAGTTATGCGGGGGGGCTCAACGAGCAGTACTTC. It is translated as CASYAGGLNEQYF. The chain links TRBV11-2 to TRBJ2-7; 9 bases are a match to TRBD2. Germline CDR1 and CDR2: SGHAT and FQNNGV. The CDR3 has 13 residues. Trimming cost V 9 bases and J 5 bases; bases outside gene matches: 8.

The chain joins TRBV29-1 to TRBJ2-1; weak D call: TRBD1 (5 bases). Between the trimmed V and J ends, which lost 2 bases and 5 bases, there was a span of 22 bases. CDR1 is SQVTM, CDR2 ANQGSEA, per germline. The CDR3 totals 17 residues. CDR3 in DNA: TGCAGCGTTGAACCACCGACAGCTACCTTAATAGACAATGAGCAGTTCTTC. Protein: CSVEPPTATLIDNEQFF.

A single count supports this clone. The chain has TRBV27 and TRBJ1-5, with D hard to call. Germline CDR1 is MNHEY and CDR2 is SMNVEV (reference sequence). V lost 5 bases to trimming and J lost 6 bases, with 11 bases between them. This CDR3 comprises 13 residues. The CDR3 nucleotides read TGTGCCAGCAGTAGTGCGGGTCCTCAGCCCCAGCATTTT. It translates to CASSSAGPQPQHF.

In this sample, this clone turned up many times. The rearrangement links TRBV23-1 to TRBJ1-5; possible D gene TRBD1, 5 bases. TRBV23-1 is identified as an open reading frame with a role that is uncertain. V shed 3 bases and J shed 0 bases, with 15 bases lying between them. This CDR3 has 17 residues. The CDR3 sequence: CASSHRTRAYSNQPQHF. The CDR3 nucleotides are TGCGCCAGCAGTCACCGAACCAGGGCTTATAGCAATCAGCCCCAGCATTTT.

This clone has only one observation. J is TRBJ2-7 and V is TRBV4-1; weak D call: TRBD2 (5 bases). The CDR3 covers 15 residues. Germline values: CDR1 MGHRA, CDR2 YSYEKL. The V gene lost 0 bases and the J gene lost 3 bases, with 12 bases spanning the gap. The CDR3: CASSQDITGNYEQYF. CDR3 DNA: TGCGCCAGCAGCCAAGATATTACGGGAAACTACGAGCAGTACTTC.

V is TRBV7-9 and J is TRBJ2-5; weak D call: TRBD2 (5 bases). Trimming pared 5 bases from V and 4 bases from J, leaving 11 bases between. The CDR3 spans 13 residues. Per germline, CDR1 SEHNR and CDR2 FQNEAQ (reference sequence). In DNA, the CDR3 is TGTGCCAGCAGCGTCGAGGGAGTAGAGACCCAGTACTTC. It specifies CASSVEGVETQYF.

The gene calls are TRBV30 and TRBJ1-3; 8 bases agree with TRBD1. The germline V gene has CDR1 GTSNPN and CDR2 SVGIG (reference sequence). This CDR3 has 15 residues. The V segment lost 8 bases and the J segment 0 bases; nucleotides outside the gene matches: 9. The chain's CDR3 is CARSGTGSSGNTIYF. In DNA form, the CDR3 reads TGTGCCCGAAGCGGGACAGGTAGCTCTGGAAACACCATATATTTT.

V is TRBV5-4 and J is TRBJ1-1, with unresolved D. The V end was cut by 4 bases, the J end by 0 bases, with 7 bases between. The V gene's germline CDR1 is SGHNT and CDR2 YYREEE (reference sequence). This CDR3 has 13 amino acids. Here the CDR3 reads CASSQILNTEAFF. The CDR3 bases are TGTGCCAGCAGCCAGATACTGAACACTGAAGCTTTCTTT.

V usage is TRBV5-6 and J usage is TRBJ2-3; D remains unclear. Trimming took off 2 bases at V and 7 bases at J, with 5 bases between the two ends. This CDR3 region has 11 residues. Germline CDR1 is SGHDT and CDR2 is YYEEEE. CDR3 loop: CASSFRNTQYF. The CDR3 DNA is TGTGCCAGCAGCTTTCGTAATACGCAGTATTTT. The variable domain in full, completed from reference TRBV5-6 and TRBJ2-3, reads DAGVTQSPTHLIKTRGQQVTLRCSPKSGHDTVSWYQQALGQGPQFIFQYYEEEERQRGNFPDRFSGHQFPNYSSELNVNALLLGDSALYLCASSFRNTQYFGPGTRLTVL.

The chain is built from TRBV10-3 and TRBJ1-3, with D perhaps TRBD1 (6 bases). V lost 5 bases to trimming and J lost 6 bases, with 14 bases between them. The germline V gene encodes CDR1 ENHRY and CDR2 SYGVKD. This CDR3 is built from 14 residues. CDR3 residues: CAISPKTGQNTIYF. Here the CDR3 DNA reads TGTGCCATCAGTCCCAAGACAGGCCAAAACACCATATATTTT.

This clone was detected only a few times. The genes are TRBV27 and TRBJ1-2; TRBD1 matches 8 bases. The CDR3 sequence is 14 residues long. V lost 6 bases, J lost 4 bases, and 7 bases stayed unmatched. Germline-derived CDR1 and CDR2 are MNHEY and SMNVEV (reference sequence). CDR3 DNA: TGTGCCAGCAGCCTAGGACAGGGCCCCTATGGCTACACCTTC. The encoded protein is CASSLGQGPYGYTF.

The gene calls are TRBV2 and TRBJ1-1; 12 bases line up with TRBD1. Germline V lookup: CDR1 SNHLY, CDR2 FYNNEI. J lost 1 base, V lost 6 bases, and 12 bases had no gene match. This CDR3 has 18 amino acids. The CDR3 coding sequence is TGTGCCAGCAGAACCGGGACAGGGGGCATTGGGTCGAACACTGAAGCTTTCTTT. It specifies CASRTGTGGIGSNTEAFF.

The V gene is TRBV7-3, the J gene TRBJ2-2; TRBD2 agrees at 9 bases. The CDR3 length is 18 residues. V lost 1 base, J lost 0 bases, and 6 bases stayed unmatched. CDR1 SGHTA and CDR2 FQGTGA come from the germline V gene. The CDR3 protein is CASSLKAGGKANTGELFF. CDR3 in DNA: TGTGCCAGCAGCTTAAAAGCGGGGGGAAAAGCGAACACCGGGGAGCTGTTTTTT.

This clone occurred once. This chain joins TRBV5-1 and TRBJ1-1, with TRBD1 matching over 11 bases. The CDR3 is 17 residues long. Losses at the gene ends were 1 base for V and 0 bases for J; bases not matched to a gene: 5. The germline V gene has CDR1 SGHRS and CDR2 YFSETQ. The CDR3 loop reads CASSLNGQGAVNTEAFF. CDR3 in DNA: TGCGCCAGCAGCTTGAACGGACAGGGGGCAGTGAACACTGAAGCTTTCTTT.

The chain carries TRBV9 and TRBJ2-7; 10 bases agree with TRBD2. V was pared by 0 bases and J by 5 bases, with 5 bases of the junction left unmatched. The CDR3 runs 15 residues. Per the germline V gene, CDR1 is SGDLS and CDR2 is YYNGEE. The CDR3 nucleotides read TGTGCCAGCAGCGTAGGCTCTAGCGGGGGCCACGAGCAGTACTTC. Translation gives CASSVGSSGGHEQYF.

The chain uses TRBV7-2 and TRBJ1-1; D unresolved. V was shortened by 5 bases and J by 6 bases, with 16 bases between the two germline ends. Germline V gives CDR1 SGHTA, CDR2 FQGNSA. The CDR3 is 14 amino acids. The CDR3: CASSLAPPESEAFF. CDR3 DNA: TGTGCCAGCAGCCTCGCCCCTCCGGAGTCTGAAGCTTTCTTT.

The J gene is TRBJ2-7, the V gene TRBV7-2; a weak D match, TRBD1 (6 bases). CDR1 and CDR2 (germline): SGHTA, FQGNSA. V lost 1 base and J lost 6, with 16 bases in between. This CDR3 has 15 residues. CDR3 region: CASSLVARGPSEQYF. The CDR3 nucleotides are TGTGCCAGCAGCTTAGTCGCCAGGGGCCCCTCCGAGCAGTACTTC. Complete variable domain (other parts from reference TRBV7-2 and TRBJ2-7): GAGVSQSPSNKVTEKGKDVELRCDPISGHTALYWYRQSLGQGLEFLIYFQGNSAPDKSGLPSDRFSAERTGGSVSTLTIQRTQQEDSAVYLCASSLVARGPSEQYFGPGTRLTVT.

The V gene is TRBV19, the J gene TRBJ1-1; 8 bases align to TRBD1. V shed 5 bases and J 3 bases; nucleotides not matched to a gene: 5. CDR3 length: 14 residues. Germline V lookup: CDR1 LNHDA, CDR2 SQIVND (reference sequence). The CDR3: CASSDRGRDTEAFF. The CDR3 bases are TGTGCCAGTAGTGACAGGGGAAGGGACACTGAAGCTTTCTTT.

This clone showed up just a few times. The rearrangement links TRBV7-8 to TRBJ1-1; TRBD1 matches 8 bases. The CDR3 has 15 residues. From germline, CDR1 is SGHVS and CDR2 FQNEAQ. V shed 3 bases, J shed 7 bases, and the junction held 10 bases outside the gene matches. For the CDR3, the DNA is TGTGCCAGCAGCTTGCTCGGGACAGGAGGGGTTGAAGCTTTCTTT. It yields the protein CASSLLGTGGVEAFF.